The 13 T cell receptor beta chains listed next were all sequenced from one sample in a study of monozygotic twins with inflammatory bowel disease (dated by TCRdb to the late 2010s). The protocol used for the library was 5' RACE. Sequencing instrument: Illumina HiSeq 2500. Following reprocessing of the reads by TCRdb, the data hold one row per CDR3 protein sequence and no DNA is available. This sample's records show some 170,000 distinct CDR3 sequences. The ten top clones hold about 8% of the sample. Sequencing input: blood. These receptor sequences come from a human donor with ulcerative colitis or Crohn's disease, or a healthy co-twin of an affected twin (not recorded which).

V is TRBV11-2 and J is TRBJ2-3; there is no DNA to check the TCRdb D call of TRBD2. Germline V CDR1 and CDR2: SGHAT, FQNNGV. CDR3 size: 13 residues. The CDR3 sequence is CASSKDPRDTQYF.

The CDR3 reads CSVERGGSYNEQFF. This sequence joins TRBV29-1 and TRBJ2-1; TCRdb names TRBD2, which stays unverified in the absence of DNA. CDR1 SQVTM and CDR2 ANQGSEA come from the germline V gene. CDR3 length equals 14 residues.

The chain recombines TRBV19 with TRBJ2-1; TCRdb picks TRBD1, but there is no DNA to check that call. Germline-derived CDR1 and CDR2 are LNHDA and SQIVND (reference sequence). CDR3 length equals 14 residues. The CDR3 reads CASTGVGAYNEQFF.

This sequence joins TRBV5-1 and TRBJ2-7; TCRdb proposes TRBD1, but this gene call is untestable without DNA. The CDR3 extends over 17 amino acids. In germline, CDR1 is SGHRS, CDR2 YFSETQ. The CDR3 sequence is CASSFSPLGGLANEQYF.

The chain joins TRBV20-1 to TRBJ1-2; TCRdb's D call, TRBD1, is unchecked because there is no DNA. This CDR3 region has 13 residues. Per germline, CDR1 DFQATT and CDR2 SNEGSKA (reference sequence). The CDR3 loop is CSAPPDTSYGYTF.

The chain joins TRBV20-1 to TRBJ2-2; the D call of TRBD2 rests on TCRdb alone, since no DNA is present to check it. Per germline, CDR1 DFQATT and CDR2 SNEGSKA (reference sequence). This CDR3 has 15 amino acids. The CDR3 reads CSARRSGGDTGELFF.

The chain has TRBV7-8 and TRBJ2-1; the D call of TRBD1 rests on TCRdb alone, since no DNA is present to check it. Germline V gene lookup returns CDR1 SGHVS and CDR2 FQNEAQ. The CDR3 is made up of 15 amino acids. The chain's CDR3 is CASSLGGVGNNEQFF. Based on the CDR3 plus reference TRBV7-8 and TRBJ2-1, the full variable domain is GAGVSQSPRYKVAKRGQDVALRCDPISGHVSLFWYQQALGQGPEFLTYFQNEAQLDKSGLPSDRFFAERPEGSVSTLKIQRTQQEDSAVYLCASSLGGVGNNEQFFGPGTRLTVL.

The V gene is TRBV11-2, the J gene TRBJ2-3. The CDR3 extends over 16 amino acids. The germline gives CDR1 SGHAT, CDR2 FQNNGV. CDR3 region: CASSLGNPAGTDTQYF. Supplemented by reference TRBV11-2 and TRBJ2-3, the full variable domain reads EAGVAQSPRYKIIEKRQSVAFWCNPISGHATLYWYQQILGQGPKLLIQFQNNGVVDDSQLPKDRFSAERLKGVDSTLKIQPAKLEDSAVYLCASSLGNPAGTDTQYFGPGTRLTVL.

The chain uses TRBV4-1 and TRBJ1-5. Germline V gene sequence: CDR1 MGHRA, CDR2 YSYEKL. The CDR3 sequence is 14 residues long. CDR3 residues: CASSQEPEGEPQHF.

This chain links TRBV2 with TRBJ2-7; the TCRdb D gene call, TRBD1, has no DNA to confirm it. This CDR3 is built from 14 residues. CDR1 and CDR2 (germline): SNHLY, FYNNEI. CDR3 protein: CASSEWQGHNEQYF.

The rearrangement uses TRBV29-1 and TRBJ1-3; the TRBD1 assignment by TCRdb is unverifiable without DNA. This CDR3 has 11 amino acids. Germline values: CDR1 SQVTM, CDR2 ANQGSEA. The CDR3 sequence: CSVQGGNTIYF.

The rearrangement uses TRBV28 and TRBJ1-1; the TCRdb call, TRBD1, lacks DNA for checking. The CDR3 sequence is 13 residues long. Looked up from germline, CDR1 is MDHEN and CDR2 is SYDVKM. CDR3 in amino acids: CASNPVGRGEAFF.

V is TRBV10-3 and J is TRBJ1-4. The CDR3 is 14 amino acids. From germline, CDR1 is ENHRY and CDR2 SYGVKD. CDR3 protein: CAISESAGREKLFF.